The rows below give T cell receptor beta chains drawn from one sample of a study of CD8+ T cells in alopecia areata. The repertoire was sequenced with immunoSEQ multiplex PCR; TCRdb's copy has only in-frame clones and lacks some. This sample carries approximately 130,000 clones, over 55% of them seen once, and the ten largest clones take 4.5% to 6%. This specimen consisted of CD4+ T cells sorted from blood, obtained at week 4, from a patient treated with tofacitinib. Receptors were obtained from a human donor with alopecia areata. The CDR3 runs from the conserved cysteine through the conserved F or W. D genes are given only for firm matches. Clone size, where shown, is once, few, many, or a class for clones that have expanded.

d_call	clone_size	v_call	cdr3_length	j_call	cdr3_aa	cdr3_nt
-	few	TRBV25-1	14	TRBJ2-5	CASTEGGNQETQYF	TGTGCCAGCACTGAGGGGGGAAACCAAGAGACCCAGTACTTC
-	-	TRBV2	14	TRBJ2-5	CASSKTRNEETQYF	TGTGCCAGCAGTAAAACCCGGAACGAAGAGACCCAGTACTTC
TRBD1	-	TRBV7-6	16	TRBJ2-1	CASSLAATGGYNEQFF	TGTGCCAGCAGCTTAGCGGCCACAGGGGGCTACAATGAGCAGTTCTTC
-	-	TRBV30	11	TRBJ1-2	CAWSREAGYTF	TGTGCCTGGAGCAGGGAAGCTGGCTACACCTTC
-	-	TRBV29-1	14	TRBJ1-5	CSVVFAGIGQPQHF	TGCAGCGTTGTATTCGCAGGGATCGGGCAGCCCCAGCATTTT
TRBD2	-	TRBV7-9	15	TRBJ2-1	CASSSASGGNNEQFF	TGTGCCAGCAGCTCGGCTAGCGGGGGAAACAATGAGCAGTTCTTC
-	-	TRBV7-2	15	TRBJ2-5	CASSLGDTTQETQYF	TGTGCCAGCAGCTTGGGTGACACTACTCAAGAGACCCAGTACTTC
-	few	TRBV5-1	16	TRBJ2-3	CASSLSEGAGTDTQYF	TGCGCCAGCAGCTTGTCGGAGGGGGCAGGCACAGATACGCAGTATTTT
-	-	TRBV7-3	15	TRBJ2-5	CASSLTGGLQETQYF	TGTGCCAGCAGCTTAACCGGAGGGTTACAAGAGACCCAGTACTTC
-	-	TRBV5-1	14	TRBJ1-5	CASSLVPGEQPQHF	TGCGCCAGCAGCTTGGTCCCAGGGGAACAGCCCCAGCATTTT
-	-	TRBV29-1	13	TRBJ2-3	CSVGLTRTDTQYF	TGCAGCGTTGGGCTAACTCGCACAGATACGCAGTATTTT
TRBD2	-	TRBV5-1	16	TRBJ2-1	CASSFKAGGSYNEQFF	TGCGCCAGCAGCTTTAAAGCGGGGGGCAGCTACAATGAGCAGTTCTTC
-	-	TRBV5-1	13	TRBJ2-7	CASSGGNSYEQYF	TGCGCCAGCAGCGGGGGAAACTCCTACGAGCAGTACTTC
-	-	TRBV5-6	12	TRBJ1-2	CASGRAAWGYTF	TGTGCCAGCGGTCGGGCAGCTTGGGGCTACACCTTC
-	few	TRBV6-5	14	TRBJ2-1	CASRRDTSYNEQFF	TGTGCCAGCAGACGGGACACATCCTACAATGAGCAGTTCTTC
-	once	TRBV29-1	14	TRBJ1-1	CSVEAPRINTEAFF	TGCAGCGTTGAAGCCCCGCGGATAAACACTGAAGCTTTCTTT
TRBD1	-	TRBV5-1	15	TRBJ1-6	CASSLYPGTDLPLHF	TGCGCCAGCAGCTTATACCCCGGGACAGACTTACCCCTCCACTTT
TRBD1	-	TRBV29-1	12	TRBJ1-2	CSGGDRRDGYTF	TGCAGCGGGGGGGACAGGAGGGATGGCTACACCTTC
-	-	TRBV5-6	15	TRBJ2-5	CASSYAGRIQETQYF	TGTGCCAGCAGCTATGCGGGGAGAATACAAGAGACCCAGTACTTC
-	once	TRBV2	13	TRBJ2-3	CASMPSRTDTQYF	TGTGCCAGCATGCCCTCGCGGACAGATACGCAGTATTTT
-	-	TRBV29-1	11	TRBJ2-3	CSDDPSDTQYF	TGCAGCGACGACCCGTCAGATACGCAGTATTTT
-	-	TRBV5-6	14	TRBJ2-3	CASSLKAVTDTQYF	TGTGCCAGCAGCTTAAAAGCGGTCACAGATACGCAGTATTTT